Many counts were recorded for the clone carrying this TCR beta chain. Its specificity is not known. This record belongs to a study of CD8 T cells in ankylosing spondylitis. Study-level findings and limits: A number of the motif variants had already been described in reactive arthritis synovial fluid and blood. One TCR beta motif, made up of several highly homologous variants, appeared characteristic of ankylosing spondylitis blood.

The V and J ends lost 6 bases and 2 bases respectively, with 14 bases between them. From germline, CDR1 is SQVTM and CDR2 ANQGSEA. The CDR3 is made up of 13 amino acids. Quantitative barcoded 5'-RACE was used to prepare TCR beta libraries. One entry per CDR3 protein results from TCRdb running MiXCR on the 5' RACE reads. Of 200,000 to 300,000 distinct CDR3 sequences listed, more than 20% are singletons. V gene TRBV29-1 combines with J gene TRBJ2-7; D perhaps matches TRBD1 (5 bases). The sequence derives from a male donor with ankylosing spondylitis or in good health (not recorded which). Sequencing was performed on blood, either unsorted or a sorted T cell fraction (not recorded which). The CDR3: CSVTGRVTYEQYF. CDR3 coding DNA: TGCAGCGTCACGGGCAGGGTAACCTACGAGCAGTACTTC.